This passage covers 20 T cell receptor beta chains from one sample sequenced in a study of T cell responses to AZD1222 COVID-19 vaccine. Measured with immunoSEQ multiplex PCR; TCRdb has only the in-frame clones, and not every one. The table records roughly 120,000 clones, 70% to 90% of them present only once. The sample here was peripheral blood, taken 28 days after the second AZD1222 dose. The receptors come from an adult who received the AZD1222 COVID-19 vaccine.

V gene TRBV7-3 combines with J gene TRBJ1-5; no firm D call. This CDR3 has 15 residues. Trimming took off 0 bases at V and 5 bases at J, with 11 bases between the two ends. CDR1 and CDR2 (germline): SGHTA, FQGTGA. The DNA for the CDR3 is TGTGCCAGCAGCTTAACTGCCCAGGAGCATCAGCCCCAGCATTTT. The encoded protein is CASSLTAQEHQPQHF.

This clone was seen only a few times. The gene calls are TRBV19 and TRBJ1-2; 7 nucleotides agree with TRBD1. This CDR3 spans 14 amino acids. V trimming: 0 bases; J trimming: 6 bases; junction bases outside the gene matches: 4. Germline assignment: CDR1 LNHDA and CDR2 SQIVND (reference sequence). CDR3 loop: CASSIDPGQDGYTF. The CDR3 nucleotides are TGTGCCAGTAGTATAGATCCTGGACAGGATGGCTACACCTTC.

This clone has only one observation. The chain combines TRBV10-3 with TRBJ2-7; D perhaps matches TRBD1 (7 bases). Per the germline V gene, CDR1 is ENHRY and CDR2 is SYGVKD. This CDR3 region has 14 residues. V gave up 0 bases and J gave up 6 bases, with 12 bases separating them. The CDR3 region is CAISESAGGLEQYF. The CDR3, as DNA: TGTGCCATCAGTGAGTCGGCAGGGGGACTCGAGCAGTACTTC.

The V gene is TRBV27, the J gene TRBJ1-2, with a possible D match to TRBD1 (6 bases). This CDR3 has 13 amino acids. V lost 0 bases, J lost 7 bases, and 9 bases lay in between. The V gene's germline CDR1 is MNHEY and CDR2 SMNVEV (reference sequence). The CDR3 DNA reads TGTGCCAGCAGTTTATCAGGGGGGACTGGCTACACCTTC. Protein: CASSLSGGTGYTF.

V is TRBV9 and J is TRBJ2-7, with D hard to call. V dropped 0 bases and J dropped 2 bases, with 12 bases sitting between them. The length of the CDR3 is 15 residues. The germline CDR1 and CDR2 sequences are SGDLS and YYNGEE. CDR3: CASSVAGPPTYEQYF. DNA for the CDR3: TGTGCCAGCAGCGTAGCCGGGCCACCGACCTACGAGCAGTACTTC.

The rearrangement links TRBV7-8 to TRBJ2-7; D is unclear. Germline CDR1 reads SGHVS; CDR2 reads FQNEAQ. Trimming left V 3 bases short and J 2 bases short, with 11 bases between. The CDR3 extends over 14 amino acids. DNA for the CDR3: TGTGCCAGCAGCTTGAGTAGTTCCCCCTACGAGCAGTACTTC. Amino acids: CASSLSSSPYEQYF.

This clone was counted only a few times. The rearrangement uses TRBV27 and TRBJ2-1; 9 positions agree with TRBD1. V was clipped by 2 bases and J by 5 bases; unmatched bases: 10. This CDR3 region has 17 residues. In germline, CDR1 is MNHEY, CDR2 SMNVEV (reference sequence). CDR3 coding DNA: TGTGCCAGCAGTTTACGACCAGCGGGACAGGGAAACAATGAGCAGTTCTTC. It specifies CASSLRPAGQGNNEQFF.

The chain employs TRBV6-1 and TRBJ2-5; TRBD2 agrees at 11 bases. The CDR3 has 16 amino acids. Germline CDR1 reads MNHNS; CDR2 reads SASEGT. Trimming took 4 bases from V and 2 from J; bases not matched to a gene: 6. Written as DNA, the CDR3 is TGTGCCAGCAGTGTAACTAGCGGGAGTGGGCAAGAGACCCAGTACTTC. Protein sequence: CASSVTSGSGQETQYF.

The chain joins TRBV6-1 to TRBJ2-1; TRBD2 agrees at 7 bases. This CDR3 region has 16 residues. V trimming: 2 bases; J trimming: 5 bases; junction bases outside the gene matches: 9. CDR1 MNHNS and CDR2 SASEGT come from the germline V gene. The chain's CDR3 is CASSERTSSANNEQFF. CDR3 DNA: TGTGCCAGCAGTGAACGGACTAGTTCGGCCAACAATGAGCAGTTCTTC.

The count of this clone is one. The chain is built from TRBV7-9 and TRBJ2-5; D may be TRBD2 (7 bases). The CDR3 has 15 amino acids. V dropped 5 bases and J dropped 5 bases, with 18 bases sitting between them. Germline-derived CDR1 and CDR2 are SEHNR and FQNEAQ (reference sequence). The CDR3 spells CASSNPEGGRETQYF. The DNA of the CDR3 is TGTGCCAGCAGCAATCCCGAGGGGGGGCGGGAGACCCAGTACTTC.

This chain connects TRBV29-1 to TRBJ1-1; D is unresolved. The ends were cut back, 4 bases at V and 1 base at J, with 10 bases in the middle. The CDR3 is 13 amino acids. Germline V lookup: CDR1 SQVTM, CDR2 ANQGSEA. The CDR3 sequence: CSVVVWENTEAFF. The CDR3 DNA is TGCAGCGTTGTTGTGTGGGAGAACACTGAAGCTTTCTTT.

The chain is built from TRBV6-5 and TRBJ1-4; possible D gene TRBD1, 6 bases. The CDR3 totals 12 residues. Germline V lookup: CDR1 MNHEY, CDR2 SVGAGI. V was trimmed by 7 bases and J by 8 bases, leaving 11 bases between them. This CDR3 is CASIEGGEKLFF. Written as DNA, the CDR3 is TGTGCCAGCATCGAGGGGGGAGAAAAACTGTTTTTT.

V gene TRBV7-9 combines with J gene TRBJ1-3; D possibly corresponds to TRBD1 (6 bases). There are 16 residues in the CDR3. Germline V gene sequence: CDR1 SEHNR, CDR2 FQNEAQ (reference sequence). Trimming left V 2 bases short and J 2 bases short, with 13 bases between. The CDR3 here is CASSLSQGPTGNTIYF. The CDR3 nucleotides are TGTGCCAGCAGCTTATCACAGGGACCTACTGGAAACACCATATATTTT.

The chain couples TRBV16 to TRBJ1-1, with 9 bases fitting TRBD1. V trimming: 2 bases; J trimming: 1 base; junction bases outside the gene matches: 5. The CDR3 contains 16 residues. CDR1 KGHSY and CDR2 FQNENV come from the germline V gene. The CDR3 nucleotides are TGTGCCAGCAGCCAAACCTCACAGGGGGCGAACACTGAAGCTTTCTTT. Its translation is CASSQTSQGANTEAFF.

The rearrangement uses TRBV7-9 and TRBJ2-5; D remains ambiguous. The CDR3 covers 14 residues. CDR1 is SEHNR, CDR2 FQNEAQ, per germline (reference sequence). V was pared by 2 bases and J by 2 bases, with 9 bases between. DNA of the CDR3: TGTGCCAGCAGCTTATTTGTCCAACAAGAGACCCAGTACTTC. The encoded protein is CASSLFVQQETQYF.

V gene TRBV28 combines with J gene TRBJ1-1, with a possible D match to TRBD1 (5 bases). Between the trimmed V and J ends, which lost 6 bases and 11 bases, there was a span of 13 bases. The CDR3 sequence is 11 residues long. Germline lookup yields CDR1 MDHEN and CDR2 SYDVKM. The CDR3 protein is CASRATVWAFF. For the CDR3, the DNA is TGTGCCAGCAGGGCGACAGTATGGGCTTTCTTT.

The J gene is TRBJ1-2, the V gene TRBV7-6; D perhaps matches TRBD1 (5 bases). This CDR3 region has 15 residues. The V gene lost 5 bases and the J gene lost 8 bases, with 21 bases spanning the gap. In germline, CDR1 is SGHVS, CDR2 FNYEAQ. As DNA, the CDR3 is TGTGCCAGCAGCCCAGGGCGCGAGGGATCGTTAGGCTACACCTTC. Protein: CASSPGREGSLGYTF.

The chain couples TRBV11-3 to TRBJ2-4; 8 bases agree with TRBD2. CDR1 SGHNT and CDR2 YENEEA come from the germline V gene. This CDR3 is 14 amino acids long. The junction had 5 bases not matched to a gene; V was cut back by 4 bases and J by 6 bases. CDR3 in amino acids: CASSSGAGGNIQYF. The CDR3, as DNA: TGTGCCAGCAGCTCGGGGGCGGGAGGAAACATTCAGTACTTC.

This clone is labeled medium-sized. The DNA of the CDR3 is TGTGCCAGCAGCCAAGGTTTTTCGGGGGGAAGTTCACCCCTCCACTTT. Translated: CASSQGFSGGSSPLHF. The rearrangement links TRBV7-8 to TRBJ1-6, with a possible D match to TRBD1 (5 bases). Germline-derived CDR1 and CDR2 are SGHVS and FQNEAQ. The CDR3 loop spans 16 amino acids. Trimming removed 5 bases at V and 9 bases at J, with 20 bases between.

The chain is built from TRBV29-1 and TRBJ1-2; 10 positions match TRBD1. CDR1 is SQVTM, CDR2 ANQGSEA, per germline. CDR3 length equals 14 residues. V lost 3 bases and J lost 8; bases outside the gene matches: 9. The CDR3 region has the DNA TGCAGCGTTGAGTTTGTGGGACAGGGGTACGGCTACACCTTC. This gives the protein CSVEFVGQGYGYTF.